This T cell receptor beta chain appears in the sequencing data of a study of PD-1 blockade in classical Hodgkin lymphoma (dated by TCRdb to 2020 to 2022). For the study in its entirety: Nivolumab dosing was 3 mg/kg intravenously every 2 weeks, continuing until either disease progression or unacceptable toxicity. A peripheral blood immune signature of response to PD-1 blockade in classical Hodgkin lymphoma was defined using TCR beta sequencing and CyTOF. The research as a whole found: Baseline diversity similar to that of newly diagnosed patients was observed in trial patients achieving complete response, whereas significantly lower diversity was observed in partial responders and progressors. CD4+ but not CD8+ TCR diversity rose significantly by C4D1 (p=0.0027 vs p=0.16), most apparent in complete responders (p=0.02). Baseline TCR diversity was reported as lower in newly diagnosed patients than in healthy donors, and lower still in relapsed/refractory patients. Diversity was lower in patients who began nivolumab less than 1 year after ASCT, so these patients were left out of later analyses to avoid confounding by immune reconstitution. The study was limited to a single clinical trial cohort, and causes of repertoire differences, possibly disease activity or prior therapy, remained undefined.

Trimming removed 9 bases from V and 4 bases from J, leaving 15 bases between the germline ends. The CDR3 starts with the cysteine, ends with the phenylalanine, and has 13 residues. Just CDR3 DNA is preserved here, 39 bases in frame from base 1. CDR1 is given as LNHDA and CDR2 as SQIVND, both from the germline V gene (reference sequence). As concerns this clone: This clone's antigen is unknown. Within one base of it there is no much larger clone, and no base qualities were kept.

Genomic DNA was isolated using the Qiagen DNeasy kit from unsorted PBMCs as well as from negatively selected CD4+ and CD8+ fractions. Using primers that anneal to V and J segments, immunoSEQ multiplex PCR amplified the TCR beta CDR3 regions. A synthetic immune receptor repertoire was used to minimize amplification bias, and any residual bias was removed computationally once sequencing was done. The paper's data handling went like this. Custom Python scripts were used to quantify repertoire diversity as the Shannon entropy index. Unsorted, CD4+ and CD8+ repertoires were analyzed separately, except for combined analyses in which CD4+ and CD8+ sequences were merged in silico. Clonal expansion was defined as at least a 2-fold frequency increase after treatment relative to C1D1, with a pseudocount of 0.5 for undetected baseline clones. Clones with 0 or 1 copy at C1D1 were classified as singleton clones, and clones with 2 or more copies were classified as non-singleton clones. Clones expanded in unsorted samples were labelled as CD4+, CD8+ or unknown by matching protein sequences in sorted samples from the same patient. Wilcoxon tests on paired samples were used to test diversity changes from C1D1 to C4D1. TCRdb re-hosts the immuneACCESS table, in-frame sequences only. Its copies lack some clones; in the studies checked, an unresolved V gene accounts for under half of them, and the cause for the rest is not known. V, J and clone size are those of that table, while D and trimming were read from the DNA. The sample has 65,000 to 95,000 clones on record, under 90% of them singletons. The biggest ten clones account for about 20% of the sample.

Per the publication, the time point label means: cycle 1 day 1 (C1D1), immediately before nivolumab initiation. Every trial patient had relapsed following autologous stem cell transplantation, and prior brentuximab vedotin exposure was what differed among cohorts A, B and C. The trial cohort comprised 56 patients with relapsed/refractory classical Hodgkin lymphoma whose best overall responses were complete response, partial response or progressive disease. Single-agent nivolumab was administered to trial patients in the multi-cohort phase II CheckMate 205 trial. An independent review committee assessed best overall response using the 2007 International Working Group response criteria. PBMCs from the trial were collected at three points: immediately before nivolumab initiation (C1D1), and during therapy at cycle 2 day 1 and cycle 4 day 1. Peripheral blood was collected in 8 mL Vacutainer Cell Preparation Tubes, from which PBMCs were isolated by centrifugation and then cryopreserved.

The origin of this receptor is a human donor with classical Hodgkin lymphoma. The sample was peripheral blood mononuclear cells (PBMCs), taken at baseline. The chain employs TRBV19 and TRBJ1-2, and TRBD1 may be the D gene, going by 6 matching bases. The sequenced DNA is TGTGCCAGCACGTCTGGGGACACCTATGGCTACACCTTC. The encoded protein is CASTSGDTYGYTF.